Each of the 29 T cell receptor beta chains below was sequenced from the same sample in a study of T cells in Graves' hyperthyroidism and ophthalmopathy. There were TCR beta CDR3 regions amplified from RNA transcripts. In the first-round RT-PCR of the TCR CDR3, the HTBI primer set was used. TCRdb redid the calling of the multiplex PCR reads with MiXCR, one entry per CDR3 protein. The table records about 560,000 distinct CDR3 sequences, approximately 15% of them present only once. Sequenced sample: blood. The receptors originated from a woman aged 18-29 years with Graves' hyperthyroidism.

This rearrangement joins TRBV29-1 to TRBJ2-2; unclear D gene. The V end was cut by 4 bases, the J end by 4 bases, with 13 bases between. The CDR3 spans 14 residues. The germline gives CDR1 SQVTM, CDR2 ANQGSEA. For the CDR3, the DNA is TGCAGCGTTGCAGGTTCGGCCTTCACCGGGGAGCTGTTTTTT. Its protein is CSVAGSAFTGELFF.

This clonotype has more than one count but fewer than ten. The chain couples TRBV4-1 to TRBJ1-1; D remains ambiguous. The germline V gene has CDR1 MGHRA and CDR2 YSYEKL. V was trimmed by 0 bases and J by 7 bases, leaving 12 bases between them. This CDR3 is 14 amino acids long. The CDR3 DNA follows: TGCGCCAGCAGCCAAGAGGGCGCTGGCGATGAAGCTTTCTTT. Translating it yields CASSQEGAGDEAFF.

This clonotype was detected ten times or more. The V gene is TRBV20-1, the J gene TRBJ1-6; 9 nucleotides align to TRBD1. Trimming removed 1 base from V and 7 bases from J; junction bases left unmatched: 5. The CDR3 has 15 amino acids. Germline CDR1 is DFQATT and CDR2 is SNEGSKA (reference sequence). The CDR3 bases are TGCAGTGCTAGAGCGAGGGACAGGGTAAATTCACCCCTCCACTTT. This codes for CSARARDRVNSPLHF.

The rearrangement links TRBV7-8 to TRBJ1-2, with 9 bases aligning to TRBD1. V lost 2 bases and J lost 8; bases outside the gene matches: 12. The germline V gene encodes CDR1 SGHVS and CDR2 FQNEAQ. There are 16 residues in the CDR3. The CDR3 region is CASSLRGNRGRSGYTF. CDR3 coding DNA: TGTGCCAGCAGCTTACGCGGCAACAGGGGGCGAAGCGGCTACACCTTC.

This clonotype was counted at least ten times. The V call is TRBV20-1, the J call TRBJ2-3, with a possible D match to TRBD2 (6 bases). The V and J ends lost 1 base and 2 bases respectively, with 10 bases between them. The CDR3 is made up of 14 amino acids. Germline loops: CDR1 DFQATT, CDR2 SNEGSKA (reference sequence). This CDR3 is CSARAAGYTDTQYF. In DNA form, the CDR3 reads TGCAGTGCTAGAGCGGCGGGATACACAGATACGCAGTATTTT.

V is TRBV28 and J is TRBJ2-4; tentatively, D is TRBD2 (5 bases). The CDR3 length is 12 residues. With 5 bases removed from V and 5 bases from J, the gap between germline ends came to 7 bases. Germline-derived CDR1 and CDR2 are MDHEN and SYDVKM. This CDR3 is CASSLRENIQYF. As DNA, the CDR3 is TGTGCCAGCAGTCTGAGGGAAAACATTCAGTACTTC.

Note on this clonotype: A much larger clone sits a single nucleotide away, making a read error possible. The chain links TRBV4-3 to TRBJ2-2; 10 bases align to TRBD1. The J call may not be correct, given that the DNA end is closer to TRBJ1-1. From germline, CDR1 is LGHNA and CDR2 YSLEER. This CDR3 contains 15 residues. DNA for the CDR3: TGCGCCAGCAGCCAAGATCTGGGACAGGGGACTGGAGCTTTCTTT. Encoded protein: CASSQDLGQGTGAFF.

The chain recombines TRBV7-2 with TRBJ2-3; 8 positions agree with TRBD2. There are 17 residues in the CDR3. Germline V gives CDR1 SGHTA, CDR2 FQGNSA. V lost 0 bases, J lost 3 bases, and 8 bases stayed unmatched. In DNA form, the CDR3 reads TGTGCCAGCAGCTTAGCGGCTAGCGGGCCACCTACAGATACGCAGTATTTT. Residues: CASSLAASGPPTDTQYF.

To note about this clonotype: A much larger clone differs from this one at a single base, so this may be a read error. This chain joins TRBV20-1 and TRBJ2-7; possibly TRBD1 or TRBD2 for D (5 bases each). This CDR3 comprises 13 residues. Germline loops: CDR1 DFQATT, CDR2 SNEGSKA (reference sequence). V gave up 1 base and J gave up 7 bases, with 14 bases separating them. Here the CDR3 DNA reads TGCAGTGCTAGAGGCAGGGATCCGGGAGAGCAGTACTTC. This codes for CSARGRDPGEQYF.

The genes are TRBV7-9 and TRBJ2-7; perhaps TRBD2 as D (5 bases). This CDR3 comprises 13 residues. V dropped 5 bases and J dropped 6 bases, with 14 bases sitting between them. CDR1 and CDR2 (germline): SEHNR, FQNEAQ (reference sequence). This CDR3 reads CASSPRTPIEQYF. The CDR3 DNA sequence: TGTGCCAGCAGCCCCCGGACTCCCATCGAGCAGTACTTC.

This clonotype was counted a few times. V and J are TRBV15 and TRBJ2-1; D may be TRBD1 (6 bases). The CDR3 extends over 12 amino acids. Germline CDR1 and CDR2: LNHNV and YYDKDF (reference sequence). V lost 3 bases to trimming and J lost 9 bases, with 9 bases between them. The CDR3 region is CATSSSGAEQFF. CDR3 coding DNA: TGTGCCACCAGCAGCTCAGGGGCTGAGCAGTTCTTC.

As concerns this clonotype: A much larger clone sits a single nucleotide away, making a read error possible. The V and J genes are TRBV12-3 or TRBV12-4 and TRBJ2-1, with D possibly being TRBD2 (6 bases). Between the trimmed V and J ends, which lost 8 bases and 4 bases, there was a span of 18 bases. The CDR3 is made up of 15 amino acids. CDR3 loop: CASLLLTGDYNEQFF. The CDR3 DNA reads as TGTGCCAGCCTACTCTTAACGGGAGATTACAATGAGCAGTTCTTC.

The chain recombines TRBV18 with TRBJ2-1; TRBD2 matches 10 bases. Germline CDR1 is KGHSH and CDR2 is LQKENI. The length of the CDR3 is 17 residues. After removal of 1 base from V and 5 bases from J, the junction contained 8 bases not matched to a gene. CDR3 residues: CASSPLGSGGLNNEQFF. The CDR3 DNA reads TGTGCCAGCTCACCACTTGGTAGCGGGGGGTTAAACAATGAGCAGTTCTTC.

This clonotype was counted between two and nine times. The chain has TRBV6-1 and TRBJ1-2; weak D call: TRBD1 (5 bases). From germline, CDR1 is MNHNS and CDR2 SASEGT. Trimming took off 6 bases at V and 3 bases at J, with 11 bases between the two ends. The CDR3 is made up of 13 amino acids. The CDR3 coding sequence is TGTGCCAGCAGAGGAAGACAGCACTATGGCTACACCTTC. Residues: CASRGRQHYGYTF.

A few counts support this clonotype. This chain links TRBV7-9 with TRBJ2-5, with D uncertain. CDR1 is SEHNR and CDR2 is FQNEAQ in the germline V gene (reference sequence). Trimming shortened V by 5 bases and J by 2 bases, and 15 bases separated the two germline ends. The CDR3 is made up of 15 amino acids. The CDR3 spells CASSISRNGQETQYF. In DNA, the CDR3 is TGTGCCAGCAGCATTTCACGGAACGGGCAAGAGACCCAGTACTTC.

V gene TRBV13 combines with J gene TRBJ2-7; 7 positions agree with TRBD1. This CDR3 spans 16 amino acids. Germline V gene lookup returns CDR1 PRHDT and CDR2 FYEKMQ (reference sequence). V lost 5 bases, J lost 0 bases, and 10 bases stayed unmatched. This CDR3 reads CASSRKTGTVSYEQYF. CDR3 DNA: TGTGCCAGCAGCCGAAAAACCGGGACAGTCTCCTACGAGCAGTACTTC.

The chain combines TRBV10-2 with TRBJ2-7; TRBD2 is a possible D gene (6 bases). CDR3 size: 15 residues. V dropped 4 bases and J dropped 0 bases, with 13 bases sitting between them. Germline-derived CDR1 and CDR2 are WSHSY and SAAADI. CDR3 in DNA: TGCGCCAGCAGTGTGTTGGGGGGAGGCTCCTACGAGCAGTACTTC. Amino acid sequence: CASSVLGGGSYEQYF.

This clonotype was counted a few times. The chain uses TRBV7-2 and TRBJ2-5, with D unresolved. Per the germline V gene, CDR1 is SGHTA and CDR2 is FQGNSA. This CDR3 is 16 amino acids long. V lost 5 bases and J 2 bases, leaving 18 bases between the germline ends. CDR3 nucleotide sequence: TGTGCCAGCAGCACCCAATCAGGAAGGGTGCAAGAGACCCAGTACTTC. This gives the protein CASSTQSGRVQETQYF. Using reference TRBV7-2 and TRBJ2-5 for the parts outside the CDR3, the full variable domain is GAGVSQSPSNKVTEKGKDVELRCDPISGHTALYWYRQSLGQGLEFLIYFQGNSAPDKSGLPSDRFSAERTGGSVSTLTIQRTQQEDSAVYLCASSTQSGRVQETQYFGPGTRLLVL.

The V gene is TRBV11-2, the J gene TRBJ1-2, with D uncertain. There are 15 residues in the CDR3. The germline V and J ends were trimmed by 3 bases and 4 bases, with 15 bases remaining between them. Looked up from germline, CDR1 is SGHAT and CDR2 is FQNNGV. CDR3 amino acids: CASSFLRHSLYGYTF. DNA of the CDR3: TGTGCCAGCAGCTTCCTCCGACATTCTCTCTATGGCTACACCTTC. Together with reference TRBV11-2 and TRBJ1-2, the CDR3 gives the full variable domain: EAGVAQSPRYKIIEKRQSVAFWCNPISGHATLYWYQQILGQGPKLLIQFQNNGVVDDSQLPKDRFSAERLKGVDSTLKIQPAKLEDSAVYLCASSFLRHSLYGYTFGSGTRLTVV.

The J gene is TRBJ1-4, the V gene TRBV28; D unresolved. CDR3 length: 13 residues. V was pared by 2 bases and J by 6 bases, with 7 bases between. Germline lookup yields CDR1 MDHEN and CDR2 SYDVKM. The CDR3 loop is CASSLPNYEKLFF. Here the CDR3 DNA reads TGTGCCAGCAGTTTACCTAACTATGAAAAACTGTTTTTT.

This clonotype was observed a handful of times. The chain couples TRBV5-1 to TRBJ1-1; 8 nucleotides align to TRBD1. The CDR3 runs 19 residues. Germline CDR1 SGHRS, CDR2 YFSETQ. V lost 0 bases, J lost 5 bases, and 18 bases stayed unmatched. The chain's CDR3 is CASSLGIGFEGRGPTEAFF. As DNA, the CDR3 is TGCGCCAGCAGCTTGGGAATAGGGTTTGAGGGCAGGGGGCCAACTGAAGCTTTCTTT.

Only a few counts were recorded for this clonotype. The rearrangement links TRBV9 to TRBJ2-7, with TRBD2 identical over 9 bases. The CDR3 has 16 amino acids. J lost 7 bases, V lost 0 bases, and 11 bases had no gene match. The germline gives CDR1 SGDLS, CDR2 YYNGEE. The CDR3 DNA reads TGTGCCAGCAGCGTAGAGGGTAGCGGGGGCGGCGATGAGCAGTACTTC. It yields the protein CASSVEGSGGGDEQYF.

This clonotype appeared a few times. The CDR3 region is CASSRTIQETQYF. CDR3 nucleotides: TGTGCCAGCAGCCGGACAATCCAAGAGACCCAGTACTTC. The chain couples TRBV6-1 to TRBJ2-5; maybe TRBD1 (5 bases). The V end lost 6 bases, the J end lost 1 base, and 9 bases lay between the germline ends. CDR1 is MNHNS and CDR2 is SASEGT in the germline V gene. There are 13 residues in the CDR3.

This clonotype has at least ten counts. The rearrangement uses TRBV20-1 and TRBJ2-7; 9 bases line up with TRBD1. This CDR3 contains 15 residues. CDR1 and CDR2 (germline): DFQATT, SNEGSKA (reference sequence). V was clipped by 3 bases and J by 2 bases; unmatched bases: 8. CDR3 in amino acids: CSASQRTGDPYEQYF. For the CDR3, the DNA is TGCAGTGCTAGTCAGAGGACAGGGGATCCCTACGAGCAGTACTTC.

At least ten counts were recorded for this clonotype. The chain uses TRBV5-8 and TRBJ2-1; 14 nucleotides match TRBD2. Germline CDR1 reads SGHTS; CDR2 reads YDEGEE. V trimming: 4 bases; J trimming: 10 bases; junction bases outside the gene matches: 7. The CDR3 runs 15 residues. The CDR3 bases are TGTGCCAGCAGCGGGACCGGGACTAGCGGGAGCGAGCAGTTCTTC. Amino acids: CASSGTGTSGSEQFF.

The chain uses TRBV6-4 and TRBJ1-6; D gene unclear. The CDR3 has 14 amino acids. Deletions cut 3 bases from V and 9 bases from J, with 12 bases between. CDR1 is MRHNA, CDR2 SNTAGT, per germline. CDR3 sequence (DNA): TGTGCCAGCAGTGAATCCCCGTTGGGTTCACCCCTCCACTTT. Protein: CASSESPLGSPLHF.

A few counts support this clonotype. The V and J genes are TRBV20-1 and TRBJ2-4, with D hard to call. The CDR3 length is 15 residues. The germline V gene encodes CDR1 DFQATT and CDR2 SNEGSKA (reference sequence). Trimming removed 2 bases at V and 4 bases at J, with 15 bases between. CDR3 in amino acids: CSARTGRERKNIQYF. The CDR3 DNA reads as TGCAGTGCTAGAACGGGCCGCGAGAGGAAAAACATTCAGTACTTC.

This clonotype was counted ten times or more. The V call is TRBV24-1, the J call TRBJ2-4; D ambiguous. Germline loops: CDR1 KGHDR, CDR2 SFDVKD. The CDR3 has 13 residues. Deletions cut 12 bases from V and 2 bases from J, with 13 bases between. Here the CDR3 DNA reads TGTGCCTCGTTTGTGGAAACCAAAAACATTCAGTACTTC. Amino acids: CASFVETKNIQYF.

The rearrangement uses TRBV7-6 and TRBJ1-3; D possibly corresponds to TRBD1 (5 bases). Germline V CDR1 and CDR2: SGHVS, FNYEAQ. The CDR3 is made up of 16 amino acids. V lost 5 bases, J lost 2 bases, and 16 bases lay in between. The CDR3 nucleotides read TGTGCCAGCAGCCTCGGGACCCCGGCAGCTGGAAACACCATATATTTT. Translating gives CASSLGTPAAGNTIYF.